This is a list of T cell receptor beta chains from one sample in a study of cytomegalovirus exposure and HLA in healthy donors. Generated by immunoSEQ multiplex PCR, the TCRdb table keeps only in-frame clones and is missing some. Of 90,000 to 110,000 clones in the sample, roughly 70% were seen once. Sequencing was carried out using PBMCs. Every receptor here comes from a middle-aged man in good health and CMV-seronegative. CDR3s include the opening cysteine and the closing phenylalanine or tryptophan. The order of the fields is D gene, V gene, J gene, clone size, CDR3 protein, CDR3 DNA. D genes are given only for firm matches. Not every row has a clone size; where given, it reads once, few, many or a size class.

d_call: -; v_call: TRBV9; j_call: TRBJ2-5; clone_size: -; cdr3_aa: CASSPRVGGLETQYF; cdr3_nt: TGTGCCAGCAGCCCTAGAGTGGGGGGGCTGGAGACCCAGTACTTC
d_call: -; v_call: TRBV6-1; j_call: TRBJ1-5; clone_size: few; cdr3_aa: CASSVVETQHF; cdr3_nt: TGTGCCAGCAGTGTTGTGGAGACCCAGCATTTT
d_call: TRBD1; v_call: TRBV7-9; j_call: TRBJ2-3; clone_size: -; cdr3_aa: CASSFSGTGRGYF; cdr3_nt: TGTGCCAGCAGCTTCAGCGGGACAGGGAGGGGGTATTTT
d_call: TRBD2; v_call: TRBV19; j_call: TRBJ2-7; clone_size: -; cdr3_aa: CASSVAGGSYEQYF; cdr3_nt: TGTGCCAGTAGTGTAGCGGGAGGCTCCTACGAGCAGTACTTC
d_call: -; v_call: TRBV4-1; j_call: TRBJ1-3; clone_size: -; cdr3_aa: CASSQVGRTRSGNTIYF; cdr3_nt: TGCGCCAGCAGCCAAGTCGGCAGGACAAGATCTGGAAACACCATATATTTT
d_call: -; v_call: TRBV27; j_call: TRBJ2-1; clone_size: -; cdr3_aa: CASRLDFSYNEQFF; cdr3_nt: TGTGCCAGCAGGCTAGATTTTTCCTACAATGAGCAGTTCTTC
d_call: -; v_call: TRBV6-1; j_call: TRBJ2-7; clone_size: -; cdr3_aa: CASRTEYEQYF; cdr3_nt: TGTGCCAGCAGGACAGAGTACGAGCAGTACTTC
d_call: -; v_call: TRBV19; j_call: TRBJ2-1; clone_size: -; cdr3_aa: CASRTYSSYNEQFF; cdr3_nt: TGTGCCAGTAGGACGTACAGCTCCTACAATGAGCAGTTCTTC
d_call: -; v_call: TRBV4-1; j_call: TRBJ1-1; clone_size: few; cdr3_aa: CASSRSGLVPNTEAFF; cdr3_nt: TGCGCCAGCAGCCGGAGTGGCTTGGTCCCGAACACTGAAGCTTTCTTT
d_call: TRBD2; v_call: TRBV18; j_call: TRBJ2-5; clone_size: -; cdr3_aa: CASSQGLAGPETQYF; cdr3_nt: TGTGCCAGCTCCCAGGGACTAGCGGGACCGGAGACCCAGTACTTC
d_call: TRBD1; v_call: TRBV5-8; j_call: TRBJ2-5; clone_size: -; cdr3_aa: CASSARQGVWETQYF; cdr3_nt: TGTGCCAGCAGCGCCCGACAGGGGGTATGGGAGACCCAGTACTTC
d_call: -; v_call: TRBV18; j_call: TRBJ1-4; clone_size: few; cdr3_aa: CASSLASRNEKLFF; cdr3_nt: TGTGCCAGCTCACTAGCAAGTAGGAATGAAAAACTGTTTTTT
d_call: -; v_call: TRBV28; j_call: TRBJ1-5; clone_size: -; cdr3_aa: CASSLGGDGGIGNQPQHF; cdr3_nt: TGTGCCAGCAGTTTAGGGGGGGATGGAGGGATAGGCAATCAGCCCCAGCATTTT
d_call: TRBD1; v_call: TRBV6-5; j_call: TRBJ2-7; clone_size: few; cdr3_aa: CASSYRGTGRIHEQYF; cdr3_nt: TGTGCCAGCAGTTACCGAGGGACAGGGAGGATCCACGAGCAGTACTTC
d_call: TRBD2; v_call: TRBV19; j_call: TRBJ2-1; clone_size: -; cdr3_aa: CASSHLPKRGEQFF; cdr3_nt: TGTGCCAGTAGCCACCTACCTAAGCGGGGGGAGCAGTTCTTC
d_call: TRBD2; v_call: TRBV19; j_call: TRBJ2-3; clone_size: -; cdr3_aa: CASSIGGRSDTQYF; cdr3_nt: TGTGCCAGTAGTATCGGGGGGAGGTCAGATACGCAGTATTTT
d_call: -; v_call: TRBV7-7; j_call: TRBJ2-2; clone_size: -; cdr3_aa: CASSFSRDIGGELFF; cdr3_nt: TGTGCCAGCAGCTTCTCCCGGGACATCGGCGGGGAGCTGTTTTTT
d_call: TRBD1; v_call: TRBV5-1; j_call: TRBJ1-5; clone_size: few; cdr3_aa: CASSLVNRGVCQPQHF; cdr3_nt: TGCGCCAGCAGCTTGGTAAACAGGGGTGTATGTCAGCCCCAGCATTTT
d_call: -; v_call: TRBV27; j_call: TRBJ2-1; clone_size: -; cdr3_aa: CASGVGRSSDEQFF; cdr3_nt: TGTGCCAGCGGAGTTGGTCGCAGCTCCGATGAGCAGTTCTTC
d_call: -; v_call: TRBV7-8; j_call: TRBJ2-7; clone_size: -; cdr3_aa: CASTQTEGSSYEQYF; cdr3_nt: TGTGCCAGCACCCAAACGGAGGGTAGTTCCTACGAGCAGTACTTC
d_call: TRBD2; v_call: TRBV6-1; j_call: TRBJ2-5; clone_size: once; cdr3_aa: CASSPRGGRQETQYF; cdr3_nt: TGTGCCAGCAGTCCTCGGGGGGGAAGGCAAGAGACCCAGTACTTC
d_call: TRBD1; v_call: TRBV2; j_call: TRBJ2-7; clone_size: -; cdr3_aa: CASIGQGPEQYF; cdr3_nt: TGTGCCAGCATCGGACAGGGTCCCGAGCAGTACTTC
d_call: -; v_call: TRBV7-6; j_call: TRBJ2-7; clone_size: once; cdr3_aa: CASSLRTDEQYF; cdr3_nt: TGTGCCAGCAGCCTCCGGACAGACGAGCAGTACTTC
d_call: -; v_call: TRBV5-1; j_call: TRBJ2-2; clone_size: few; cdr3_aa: CASSLVQGGELFF; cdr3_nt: TGCGCCAGCAGCTTGGTACAGGGAGGGGAGCTGTTTTTT
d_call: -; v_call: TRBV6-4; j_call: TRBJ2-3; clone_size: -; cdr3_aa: CASSEPASYTDTQYF; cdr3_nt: TGTGCCAGCAGTGAGCCCGCAAGCTACACAGATACGCAGTATTTT
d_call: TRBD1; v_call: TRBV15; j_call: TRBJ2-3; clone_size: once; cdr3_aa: CATSRGGTGDADTQYF; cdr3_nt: TGTGCCACCAGCAGAGGAGGGACAGGGGACGCAGATACGCAGTATTTT
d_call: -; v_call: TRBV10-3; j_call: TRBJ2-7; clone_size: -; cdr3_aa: CAISDPGHSYEQYF; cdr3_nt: TGTGCCATCAGTGACCCGGGACACTCCTACGAGCAGTACTTC
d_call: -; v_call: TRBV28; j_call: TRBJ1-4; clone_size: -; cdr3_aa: CASSLVQSNEKLFF; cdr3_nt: TGTGCCAGCAGTTTAGTACAGAGTAATGAAAAACTGTTTTTT
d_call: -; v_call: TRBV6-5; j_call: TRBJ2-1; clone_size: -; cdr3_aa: CASRGSPLSYNEQFF; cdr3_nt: TGTGCCAGCCGGGGAAGTCCGCTCTCCTACAATGAGCAGTTCTTC
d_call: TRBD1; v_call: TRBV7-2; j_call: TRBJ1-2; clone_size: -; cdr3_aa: CASSSVRDRVGYTF; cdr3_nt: TGTGCCAGCAGCTCAGTCCGGGACAGGGTTGGCTACACCTTC
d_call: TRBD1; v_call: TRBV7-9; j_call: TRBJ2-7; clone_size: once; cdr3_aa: CASSSGTGKREQYF; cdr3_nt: TGTGCCAGCAGCTCCGGGACAGGGAAGCGCGAGCAGTACTTC
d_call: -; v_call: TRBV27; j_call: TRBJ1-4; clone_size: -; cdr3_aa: CASSLWHGASGDEKLFF; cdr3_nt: TGTGCCAGCAGTTTATGGCACGGCGCCTCGGGGGATGAAAAACTGTTTTTT
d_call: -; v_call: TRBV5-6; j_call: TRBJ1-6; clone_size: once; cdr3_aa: CASSGDLGSYNSPLHF; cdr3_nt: TGTGCCAGCAGCGGGGACTTGGGTTCCTATAATTCACCCCTCCACTTT
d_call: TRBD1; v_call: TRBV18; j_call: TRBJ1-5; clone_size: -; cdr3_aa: CASSLDRAVKPQHF; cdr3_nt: TGTGCCAGCTCACTTGACAGGGCGGTGAAGCCCCAGCATTTT
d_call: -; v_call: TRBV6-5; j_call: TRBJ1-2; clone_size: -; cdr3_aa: CASSYSSSGNYGYTF; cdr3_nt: TGTGCCAGCAGTTACTCCTCCTCGGGTAACTATGGCTACACCTTC
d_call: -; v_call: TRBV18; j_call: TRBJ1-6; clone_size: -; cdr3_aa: CASSPPDSSYNSPLHF; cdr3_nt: TGTGCCAGCTCACCACCCGACAGCTCCTATAATTCACCCCTCCACTTT
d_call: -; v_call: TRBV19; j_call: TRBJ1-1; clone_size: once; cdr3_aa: CASSIREFSTEAFF; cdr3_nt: TGTGCCAGTAGTATCAGGGAATTTAGCACTGAAGCTTTCTTT
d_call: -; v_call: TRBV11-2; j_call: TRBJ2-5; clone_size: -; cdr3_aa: CASSLGTATETQYF; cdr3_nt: TGTGCCAGCAGCTTAGGGACAGCTACCGAGACCCAGTACTTC
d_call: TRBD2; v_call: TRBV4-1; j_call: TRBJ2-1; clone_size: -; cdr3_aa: CASSQGSSLAGTSNRDEQFF; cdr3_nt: TGCGCCAGCAGCCAAGGTAGTAGCCTAGCGGGTACCTCGAATCGCGATGAGCAGTTCTTC
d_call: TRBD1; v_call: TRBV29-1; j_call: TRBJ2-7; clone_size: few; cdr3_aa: CSVVGQGREQYF; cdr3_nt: TGCAGCGTTGTGGGACAGGGGAGGGAGCAGTACTTC
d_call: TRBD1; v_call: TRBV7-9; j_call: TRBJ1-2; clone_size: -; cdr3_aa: CASSLDGDRPNYGYTF; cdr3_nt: TGTGCCAGCAGCTTAGACGGGGACAGACCTAACTATGGCTACACCTTC
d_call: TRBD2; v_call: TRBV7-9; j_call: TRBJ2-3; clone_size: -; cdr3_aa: CASSTGLAVTDTQYF; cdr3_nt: TGTGCCAGCAGCACCGGACTAGCGGTTACAGATACGCAGTATTTT
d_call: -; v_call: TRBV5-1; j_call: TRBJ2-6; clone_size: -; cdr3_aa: CASSVISGANVLTF; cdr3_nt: TGCGCCAGCAGCGTAATCTCTGGGGCCAACGTCCTGACTTTC
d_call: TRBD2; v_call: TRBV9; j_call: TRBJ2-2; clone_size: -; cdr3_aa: CASSVGTSVPGELFF; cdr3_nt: TGTGCCAGCAGCGTCGGGACTAGCGTCCCTGGGGAGCTGTTTTTT